The clone carrying this TCR beta chain has a handful of counts. This record comes from a study of blood T cell repertoires in COVID-19. Recruits, aged about 18 to 95 years, lived in 24 US areas. Per the germline V gene, CDR1 is MNHEY and CDR2 is SVGEGT. This CDR3 region has 19 residues. V shed 0 bases and J 11 bases; nucleotides not matched to a gene: 15. Authors' data handling: Reference gene primer amplification in the assay estimated nucleated cell counts. Generated by immunoSEQ multiplex PCR, the TCRdb table keeps only in-frame clones and is missing some. That table furnishes V, J and clone size, whereas the DNA furnished D and trimming. This table holds roughly 360,000 clones, over 80% found once.

Material: PBMCs or T cells enriched from blood (not recorded which). This receptor was identified in a woman aged 45 to 65 who had recovered from COVID-19. The chain combines TRBV6-2 or TRBV6-3 with TRBJ1-6, with 11 bases identical to TRBD1. CDR3 in DNA: TGTGCCAGCAGTTACTCCCCCTGGGGACAGGGGGACTATCAACCACCCCTCCACTTT. Translating it yields CASSYSPWGQGDYQPPLHF.